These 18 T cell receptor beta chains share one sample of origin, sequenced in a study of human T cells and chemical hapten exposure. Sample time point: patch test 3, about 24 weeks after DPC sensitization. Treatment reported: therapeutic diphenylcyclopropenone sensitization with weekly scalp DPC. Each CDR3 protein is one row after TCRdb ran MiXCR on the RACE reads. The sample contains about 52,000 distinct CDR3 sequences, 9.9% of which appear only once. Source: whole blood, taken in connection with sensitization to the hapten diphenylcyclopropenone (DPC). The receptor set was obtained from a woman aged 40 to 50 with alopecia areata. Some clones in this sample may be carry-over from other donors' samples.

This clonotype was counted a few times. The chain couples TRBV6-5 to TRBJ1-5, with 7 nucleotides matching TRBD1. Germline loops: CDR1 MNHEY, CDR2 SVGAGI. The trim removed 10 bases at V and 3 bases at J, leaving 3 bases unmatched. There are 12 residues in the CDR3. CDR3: CATQGPNQPQHF. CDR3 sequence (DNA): TGTGCCACACAGGGGCCCAATCAGCCCCAGCATTTT.

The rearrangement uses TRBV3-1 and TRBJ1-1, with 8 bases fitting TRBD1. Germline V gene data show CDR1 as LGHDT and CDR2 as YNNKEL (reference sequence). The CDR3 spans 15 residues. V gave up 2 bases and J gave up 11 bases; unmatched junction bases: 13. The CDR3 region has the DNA TGTGCCAGCAGCCAATTGGACAGGGCCCCTGGCGAGGCTTTCTTT. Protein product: CASSQLDRAPGEAFF.

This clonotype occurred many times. The CDR3 loop is CASSFGPGLGNQPQHF. CDR3 sequence (DNA): TGTGCCAGCAGCTTCGGACCGGGGCTAGGCAATCAGCCCCAGCATTTT. This chain connects TRBV7-9 to TRBJ1-5, with a possible D match to TRBD1 (5 bases). The CDR3 sequence is 16 residues long. CDR1 and CDR2 from the germline V gene are SEHNR and FQNEAQ (reference sequence). V shed 3 bases and J shed 2 bases, with 14 bases lying between them.

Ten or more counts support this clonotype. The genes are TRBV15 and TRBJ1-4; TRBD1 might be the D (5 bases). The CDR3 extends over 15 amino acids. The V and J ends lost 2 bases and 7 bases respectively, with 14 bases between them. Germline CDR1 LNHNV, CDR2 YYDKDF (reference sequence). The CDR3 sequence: CATSRPRTGFEKLFF. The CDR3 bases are TGTGCCACCAGCAGACCCCGTACAGGTTTTGAAAAACTGTTTTTT.

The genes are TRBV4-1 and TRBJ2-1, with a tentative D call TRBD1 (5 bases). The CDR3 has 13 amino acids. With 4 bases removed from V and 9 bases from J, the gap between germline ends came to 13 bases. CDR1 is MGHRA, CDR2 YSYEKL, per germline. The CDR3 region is CASSPIKGVEQFF. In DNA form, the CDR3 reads TGCGCCAGCAGCCCCATCAAAGGGGTTGAGCAGTTCTTC.

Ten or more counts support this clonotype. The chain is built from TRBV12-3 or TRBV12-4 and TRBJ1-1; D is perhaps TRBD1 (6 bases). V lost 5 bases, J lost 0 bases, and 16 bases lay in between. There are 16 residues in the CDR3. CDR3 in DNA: TGTGCCAGCAGTGGACAGATAGCCCTCATGAACACTGAAGCTTTCTTT. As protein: CASSGQIALMNTEAFF.

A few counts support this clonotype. CDR3 in DNA: TGTGCCAGCAGCAAGACGGGACAGGGGTCCTACGAGCAGTACTTC. Its protein is CASSKTGQGSYEQYF. The chain couples TRBV6-5 to TRBJ2-7, with 10 positions matching TRBD1. Germline values: CDR1 MNHEY, CDR2 SVGAGI. With 6 bases clipped from V and 1 base from J, the junction kept 6 bases outside the gene matches. The CDR3 spans 15 residues.

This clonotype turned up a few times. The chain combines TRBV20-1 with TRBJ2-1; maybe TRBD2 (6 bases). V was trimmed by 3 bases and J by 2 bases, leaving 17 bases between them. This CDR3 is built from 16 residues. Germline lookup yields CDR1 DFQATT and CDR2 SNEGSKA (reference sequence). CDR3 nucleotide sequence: TGCAGTGCTAGCCCCTCGGAGGGATGGCCCTACAATGAGCAGTTCTTC. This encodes CSASPSEGWPYNEQFF.

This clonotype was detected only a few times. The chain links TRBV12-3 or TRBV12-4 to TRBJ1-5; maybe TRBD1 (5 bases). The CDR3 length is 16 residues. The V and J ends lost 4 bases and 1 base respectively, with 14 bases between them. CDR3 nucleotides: TGTGCCAGCAGTTCGACCCTGGGGGGAAGCAATCAGCCCCAGCATTTT. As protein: CASSSTLGGSNQPQHF.

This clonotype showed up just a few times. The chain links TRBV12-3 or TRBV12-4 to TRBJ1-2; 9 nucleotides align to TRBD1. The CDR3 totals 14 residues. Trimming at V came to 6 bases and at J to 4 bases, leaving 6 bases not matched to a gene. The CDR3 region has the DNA TGTGCCAGCAGCGGGGACAGGGTAGCCTATGGCTACACCTTC. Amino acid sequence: CASSGDRVAYGYTF.

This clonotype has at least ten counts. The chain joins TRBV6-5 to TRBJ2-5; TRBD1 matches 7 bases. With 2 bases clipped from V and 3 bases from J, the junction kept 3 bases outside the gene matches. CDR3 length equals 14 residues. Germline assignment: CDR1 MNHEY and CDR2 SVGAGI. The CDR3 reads CASSYHDREETQYF. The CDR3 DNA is TGTGCCAGCAGTTACCACGACAGGGAAGAGACCCAGTACTTC.

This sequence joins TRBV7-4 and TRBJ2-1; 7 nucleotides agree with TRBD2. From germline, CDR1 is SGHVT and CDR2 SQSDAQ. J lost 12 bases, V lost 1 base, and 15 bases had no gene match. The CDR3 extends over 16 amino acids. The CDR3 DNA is TGTGCCAGCAGCTTAGGCCCACCAGCGGGGAGAAAACGGCAGTTCTTC. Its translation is CASSLGPPAGRKRQFF.

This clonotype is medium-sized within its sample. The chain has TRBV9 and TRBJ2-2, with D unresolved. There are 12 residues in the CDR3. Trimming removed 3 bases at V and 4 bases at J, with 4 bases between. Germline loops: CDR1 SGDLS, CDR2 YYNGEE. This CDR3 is CASSAITGELFF. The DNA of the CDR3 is TGTGCCAGCAGCGCGATCACCGGGGAGCTGTTTTTT.

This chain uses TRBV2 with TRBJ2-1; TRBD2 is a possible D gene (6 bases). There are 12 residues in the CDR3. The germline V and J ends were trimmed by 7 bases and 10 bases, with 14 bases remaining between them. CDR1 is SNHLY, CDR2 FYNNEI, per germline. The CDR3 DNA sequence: TGTGCCAGCACTTGGACTACCGAAGAGCAGTTCTTC. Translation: CASTWTTEEQFF.

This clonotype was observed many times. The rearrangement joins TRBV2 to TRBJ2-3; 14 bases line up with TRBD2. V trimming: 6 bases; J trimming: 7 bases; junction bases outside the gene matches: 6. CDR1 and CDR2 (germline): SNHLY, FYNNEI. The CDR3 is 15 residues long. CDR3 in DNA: TGTGCCAGCAGAGACGGACTAGCGGGGGGTCATACGCAGTATTTT. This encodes CASRDGLAGGHTQYF.

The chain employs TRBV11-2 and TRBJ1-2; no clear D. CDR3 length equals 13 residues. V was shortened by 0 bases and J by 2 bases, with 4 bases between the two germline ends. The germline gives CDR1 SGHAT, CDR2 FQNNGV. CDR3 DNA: TGTGCCAGCAGCTTAGAAGGGAACTATGGCTACACCTTC. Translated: CASSLEGNYGYTF.

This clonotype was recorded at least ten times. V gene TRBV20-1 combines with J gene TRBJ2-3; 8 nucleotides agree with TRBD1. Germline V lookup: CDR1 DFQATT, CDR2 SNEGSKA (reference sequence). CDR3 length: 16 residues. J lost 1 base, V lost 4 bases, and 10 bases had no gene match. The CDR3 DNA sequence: TGCAGTGCTACAGGGATTAAGGGACAGGGCACAGATACGCAGTATTTT. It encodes CSATGIKGQGTDTQYF.

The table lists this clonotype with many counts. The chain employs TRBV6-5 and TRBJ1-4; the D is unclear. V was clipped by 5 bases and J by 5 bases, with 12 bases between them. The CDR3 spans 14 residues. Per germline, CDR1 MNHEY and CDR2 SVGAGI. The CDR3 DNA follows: TGTGCCAGCAGTGTGACCGTTACGAATGAAAAACTGTTTTTT. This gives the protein CASSVTVTNEKLFF.